The present TCR beta chain was sequenced within a study of CD8 T cells in ankylosing spondylitis. MiXCR, run by TCRdb on the 5' RACE reads, gives a single entry per CDR3 protein. The repertoire includes 220,000 or so distinct CDR3 sequences, more than 9% of them detected once, and under 25% sits in the top ten. The sample holds many counts of this clonotype. V was shortened by 4 bases and J by 3 bases, with 14 bases between the two germline ends. This CDR3 region has 14 residues. Germline lookup yields CDR1 SGHDT and CDR2 YYEEEE. The V and J genes are TRBV5-6 and TRBJ2-7; TRBD1 might be the D (5 bases). Source material: blood, either unsorted or a sorted T cell fraction (not recorded which). The source is a male donor with ankylosing spondylitis or in good health (not recorded which). The CDR3 region has the DNA TGTGCCAGCAGCCGTGTTGTAAGGGGCTACGAGCAGTACTTC. Encoded protein: CASSRVVRGYEQYF.